The sample holds one count of the clone carrying this T cell receptor beta chain. Its antigen is still unknown. One base away lies a much larger clone, so this may be a sequencing read error. Primers: 60 Vbeta forward and 13 Jbeta reverse. TCRdb's table, derived via immunoSEQ multiplex PCR, lists solely in-frame clones and lacks some. The sample holds 180,000 or so clones, roughly 73% seen once. V lost 4 bases and J 2 bases, leaving 12 bases between the germline ends. This CDR3 has 14 amino acids. Germline loops: CDR1 SNHLY, CDR2 FYNNEI. The data were obtained in a study of cytomegalovirus exposure and HLA in healthy donors. General study results and limits: Presence/absence analyses treated sequencing depth as roughly uniform across donors. According to a later analysis, donors in an Asian-associated ancestry cluster reportedly had fewer N-insertions than the roughly 670-donor mean.

The clonotype originates from a female donor in good health and CMV-seronegative. This chain joins TRBV2 and TRBJ2-7; D might be TRBD1 (5 bases). Sequencing was done on a sample of PBMCs. In nucleotides, the CDR3 is TGTGCCAGCAGTGGTATCCTACAGGCCTACGAGCAGTACTTC. Residues: CASSGILQAYEQYF.